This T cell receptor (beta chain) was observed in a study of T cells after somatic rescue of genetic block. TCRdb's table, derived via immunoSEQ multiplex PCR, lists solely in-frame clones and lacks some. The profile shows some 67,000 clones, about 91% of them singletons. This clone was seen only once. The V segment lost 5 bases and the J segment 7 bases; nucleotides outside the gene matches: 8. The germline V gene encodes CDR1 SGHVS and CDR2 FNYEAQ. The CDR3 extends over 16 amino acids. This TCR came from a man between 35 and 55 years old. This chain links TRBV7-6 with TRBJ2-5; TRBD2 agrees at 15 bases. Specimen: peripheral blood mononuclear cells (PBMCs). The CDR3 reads CASSPGTSGRTGTQYF. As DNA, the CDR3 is TGTGCCAGCAGCCCGGGGACTAGCGGGAGGACGGGGACCCAGTACTTC.